Below, 26 T cell receptor beta chains from the same sample are listed, as sequenced in a study of OX40 agonist ivuxolimab in advanced cancers. The method was immunoSEQ multiplex PCR; TCRdb's version includes in-frame clones alone and lacks a portion of them. The data contain fewer than 25,000 clones, approximately 88% of them seen just once; the ten biggest clones take up just over 35%. The material was CD4+ or CD8+ T cells sorted from blood, obtained in a trial of the OX40 agonist ivuxolimab. These TCRs come from an adult with an advanced solid tumor such as melanoma, head and neck, liver or kidney cancer.

V usage is TRBV11-2 and J usage is TRBJ2-1; 11 positions agree with TRBD2. The CDR3 totals 18 residues. V dropped 1 base and J dropped 4; count of bases not matched to a gene: 9. Germline V gene lookup returns CDR1 SGHAT and CDR2 FQNNGV. CDR3 in DNA: TGTGCCAGCAGCTTAGGCCCCGGTGGGACTAGCGGATACAATGAGCAGTTCTTC. This translates into CASSLGPGGTSGYNEQFF.

In this sample, this clone turned up once. The gene calls are TRBV9 and TRBJ2-5; either TRBD1 or TRBD2 may supply D (5 bases each). The CDR3 contains 15 residues. Trimming took off 4 bases at V and 5 bases at J, with 18 bases between the two ends. Germline assignment: CDR1 SGDLS and CDR2 YYNGEE. CDR3 region: CASSRGANSGETQYF. The CDR3 bases are TGTGCCAGCAGCAGGGGAGCGAATTCAGGGGAGACCCAGTACTTC. The variable domain in full, completed from reference TRBV9 and TRBJ2-5, reads DSGVTQTPKHLITATGQRVTLRCSPRSGDLSVYWYQQSLDQGLQFLIQYYNGEERAKGNILERFSAQQFPDLHSELNLSSLELGDSALYFCASSRGANSGETQYFGPGTRLLVL.

This clone is a singleton in its sample. This rearrangement joins TRBV7-3 to TRBJ2-5; D is ambiguous. CDR1 is SGHTA, CDR2 FQGTGA, per germline. The CDR3 is 13 residues long. Trimming pared 3 bases from V and 5 bases from J, leaving 10 bases between. CDR3 loop: CASSLVSRETQYF. CDR3 DNA sequence: TGTGCCAGCAGCTTGGTCTCGCGGGAGACCCAGTACTTC.

The chain has TRBV2 and TRBJ1-2; tentative D call: TRBD1 (5 bases). Deletions cut 4 bases from V and 4 bases from J, with 10 bases between. Germline lookup yields CDR1 SNHLY and CDR2 FYNNEI. The CDR3 is 13 amino acids. The DNA of the CDR3 is TGTGCCAGCAGTGCCGACAGAGCCTATGGCTACACCTTC. It translates to CASSADRAYGYTF.

The V gene is TRBV6-1, the J gene TRBJ1-4, with D perhaps matching TRBD1 (5 bases). This CDR3 has 15 residues. Germline values: CDR1 MNHNS, CDR2 SASEGT. Trimming shortened V by 2 bases and J by 3 bases, and 10 bases separated the two germline ends. The CDR3 DNA reads TGTGCCAGCAGTGAACCAGGGAGTGCTAATGAAAAACTGTTTTTT. Its protein is CASSEPGSANEKLFF.

The chain links TRBV27 to TRBJ1-2; D gene uncertain. V was pared by 6 bases and J by 4 bases, with 12 bases between. This CDR3 region has 13 residues. Germline-derived CDR1 and CDR2 are MNHEY and SMNVEV (reference sequence). As DNA, the CDR3 is TGTGCCAGCAGCCCAGGAGTATTCTATGGCTACACCTTC. The encoded protein is CASSPGVFYGYTF.

This chain connects TRBV9 to TRBJ2-1; perhaps D is TRBD1 or TRBD2 (6 bases each). CDR1 and CDR2 (germline): SGDLS, YYNGEE. The V end lost 0 bases, the J end lost 2 bases, and 9 bases lay between the germline ends. CDR3 length equals 15 residues. In DNA, the CDR3 is TGTGCCAGCAGCGTAGAGGGGGGCACCTACAATGAGCAGTTCTTC. Protein product: CASSVEGGTYNEQFF.

This clone was detected only a few times. The V and J genes are TRBV6-5 and TRBJ2-7; D is possibly TRBD1 (7 bases). Trimming cost V 5 bases and J 5 bases, with 13 bases left between them. This CDR3 is 13 amino acids long. Germline values: CDR1 MNHEY, CDR2 SVGAGI. The CDR3 DNA sequence: TGTGCCAGCAGTCCACAGGGGAGGCACGAGCAGTACTTC. Translated: CASSPQGRHEQYF.

The J gene is TRBJ2-7, the V gene TRBV5-4; D may match TRBD1 or TRBD2 (5 bases each). V was cut by 4 bases and J by 4 bases, with 18 bases left in between. The CDR3 is 15 amino acids. Looked up from germline, CDR1 is SGHNT and CDR2 is YYREEE (reference sequence). CDR3 protein: CASSRGRGEGYEQYF. The CDR3 DNA sequence: TGTGCCAGCAGCCGTGGTCGAGGGGAAGGGTACGAGCAGTACTTC.

V usage is TRBV5-6 and J usage is TRBJ1-5; no definite D call. The CDR3 extends over 13 amino acids. Germline V gives CDR1 SGHDT, CDR2 YYEEEE. Trimming took off 4 bases at V and 1 base at J, with 6 bases between the two ends. CDR3 in amino acids: CASSPGSNQPQHF. CDR3 DNA sequence: TGTGCCAGCAGCCCCGGAAGCAATCAGCCCCAGCATTTT. Complete variable domain (other parts from reference TRBV5-6 and TRBJ1-5): DAGVTQSPTHLIKTRGQQVTLRCSPKSGHDTVSWYQQALGQGPQFIFQYYEEEERQRGNFPDRFSGHQFPNYSSELNVNALLLGDSALYLCASSPGSNQPQHFGDGTRLSIL.

V and J are TRBV29-1 and TRBJ2-1; D is unresolved. V lost 6 bases and J 6 bases, leaving 15 bases between the germline ends. CDR1 is SQVTM and CDR2 is ANQGSEA in the germline V gene. This CDR3 is built from 13 residues. CDR3 DNA sequence: TGCAGCGTGCCCAAAAGGTGGGGCAATGAGCAGTTCTTC. It specifies CSVPKRWGNEQFF.

The chain employs TRBV7-9 and TRBJ2-5; the match to TRBD1 covers 11 bases. Germline values: CDR1 SEHNR, CDR2 FQNEAQ (reference sequence). The CDR3 covers 15 residues. V lost 5 bases and J lost 3; bases outside the gene matches: 5. The CDR3 loop is CASSLGTGGKETQYF. In DNA form, the CDR3 reads TGTGCCAGCAGCCTTGGGACAGGGGGGAAAGAGACCCAGTACTTC.

The genes are TRBV4-3 and TRBJ1-2; no clear D gene. The V end was cut by 0 bases, the J end by 5 bases, with 7 bases between. CDR1 is LGHNA, CDR2 YSLEER, per germline. CDR3 length: 13 residues. Here the CDR3 DNA reads TGCGCCAGCAGCCAAGATTTCGGATATGGCTACACCTTC. Translated: CASSQDFGYGYTF.

The chain joins TRBV7-9 to TRBJ1-4, with 7 bases matching TRBD1. Germline V gives CDR1 SEHNR, CDR2 FQNEAQ (reference sequence). There are 15 residues in the CDR3. Trimming at V came to 5 bases and at J to 3 bases, leaving 6 bases not matched to a gene. This CDR3 reads CASSPPRGSNEKLFF. The DNA of the CDR3 is TGTGCCAGCAGCCCCCCCAGGGGGTCTAATGAAAAACTGTTTTTT.

This clone was detected once. The chain combines TRBV15 with TRBJ2-5; either TRBD1 or TRBD2 may supply D (6 bases each). Between the trimmed V and J ends, which lost 2 bases and 0 bases, there was a span of 19 bases. Per germline, CDR1 LNHNV and CDR2 YYDKDF (reference sequence). CDR3 length: 18 amino acids. CDR3: CATSRPLEGGPYQETQYF. In DNA form, the CDR3 reads TGTGCCACCAGCAGACCATTGGAGGGGGGTCCGTACCAAGAGACCCAGTACTTC.

This clone turned up a few times. The J gene is TRBJ1-5, the V gene TRBV2; 7 bases line up with TRBD1. Germline V gives CDR1 SNHLY, CDR2 FYNNEI. This CDR3 is built from 15 residues. Losses at the gene ends were 0 bases for V and 5 bases for J; bases not matched to a gene: 4. The CDR3 region is CASSEAGGGDQPQHF. DNA of the CDR3: TGTGCCAGCAGTGAAGCGGGAGGGGGCGATCAGCCCCAGCATTTT. Together with reference TRBV2 and TRBJ1-5, the CDR3 gives the full variable domain: EPEVTQTPSHQVTQMGQEVILRCVPISNHLYFYWYRQILGQKVEFLVSFYNNEISEKSEIFDDQFSVERPDGSNFTLKIRSTKLEDSAMYFCASSEAGGGDQPQHFGDGTRLSIL.

Remarks on this clone: The sample contains more than one DNA sequence encoding this CDR3. V and J are TRBV19 and TRBJ2-7; D is ambiguous. V was clipped by 1 base and J by 2 bases, with 6 bases between them. This CDR3 spans 13 amino acids. Germline loops: CDR1 LNHDA, CDR2 SQIVND (reference sequence). The CDR3 region has the DNA TGTGCCAGTAGTATAGGCCCTACCTACGAGCAGTACTTC. Protein: CASSIGPTYEQYF. Full variable domain (remainder filled in from reference TRBV19 and TRBJ2-7): DGGITQSPKYLFRKEGQNVTLSCEQNLNHDAMYWYRQDPGQGLRLIYYSQIVNDFQKGDIAEGYSVSREKKESFPLTVTSAQKNPTAFYLCASSIGPTYEQYFGPGTRLTVT.

This clone was counted a single time. The CDR3 reads CASSVAENNQPQHF. CDR3 sequence (DNA): TGTGCCAGCAGCGTAGCGGAGAACAATCAGCCCCAGCATTTT. The chain links TRBV9 to TRBJ1-5, with D uncertain. This CDR3 has 14 residues. Between the trimmed V and J ends, which lost 0 bases and 3 bases, there was a span of 7 bases. The germline gives CDR1 SGDLS, CDR2 YYNGEE.

V usage is TRBV6-1 and J usage is TRBJ2-7, with D maybe TRBD2 (6 bases). Trimming shortened V by 3 bases and J by 3 bases, and 12 bases separated the two germline ends. CDR1 is MNHNS and CDR2 is SASEGT in the germline V gene. CDR3 length: 14 amino acids. In DNA, the CDR3 is TGTGCCAGCAGTGAGGGACGGGGAGGCTACGAGCAGTACTTC. Protein product: CASSEGRGGYEQYF.

This chain joins TRBV9 and TRBJ2-7, with D possibly matching TRBD2 (5 bases). Germline V CDR1 and CDR2: SGDLS, YYNGEE. V was pared by 0 bases and J by 4 bases, with 8 bases between. The CDR3 is made up of 13 amino acids. CDR3: CASSVDGVYEQYF. Written as DNA, the CDR3 is TGTGCCAGCAGCGTAGACGGGGTATACGAGCAGTACTTC.

The V gene is TRBV13, the J gene TRBJ2-7; 10 bases are a match to TRBD1. The CDR3 extends over 15 amino acids. The junction had 8 bases not matched to a gene; V was cut back by 5 bases and J by 4 bases. Per the germline V gene, CDR1 is PRHDT and CDR2 is FYEKMQ (reference sequence). CDR3 DNA sequence: TGTGCCAGCAGCCTAAACGGACAGGGGGTGTACGAGCAGTACTTC. This codes for CASSLNGQGVYEQYF.

The chain links TRBV2 to TRBJ2-7; 7 positions agree with TRBD1. Trimming cost V 6 bases and J 0 bases; bases outside gene matches: 5. The CDR3 has 14 residues. From germline, CDR1 is SNHLY and CDR2 FYNNEI. The CDR3 nucleotides are TGTGCCAGCAGCTGGACAGGAGACTCCTACGAGCAGTACTTC. This sequence encodes CASSWTGDSYEQYF.

This chain joins TRBV19 and TRBJ1-5; TRBD1 might be the D (6 bases). Trimming cost V 7 bases and J 0 bases, with 13 bases left between them. The length of the CDR3 is 15 residues. The germline V gene encodes CDR1 LNHDA and CDR2 SQIVND (reference sequence). The CDR3, as DNA: TGTGCCAGTAATTACAGGGTCGGTAGCAATCAGCCCCAGCATTTT. Its protein product is CASNYRVGSNQPQHF.

V is TRBV5-6 and J is TRBJ2-2; D not certain. Trimming shortened V by 2 bases and J by 4 bases, and 3 bases separated the two germline ends. In germline, CDR1 is SGHDT, CDR2 YYEEEE. This CDR3 comprises 12 residues. CDR3 region: CASSLFTGELFF. Written as DNA, the CDR3 is TGTGCCAGCAGCTTATTCACCGGGGAGCTGTTTTTT.

The J gene is TRBJ2-3, the V gene TRBV7-3; the match to TRBD2 covers 7 bases. The CDR3 runs 15 residues. Germline values: CDR1 SGHTA, CDR2 FQGTGA. V lost 5 bases, J lost 4 bases, and 9 bases stayed unmatched. CDR3 DNA sequence: TGTGCCAGCAGCCTCAGTGGTGGGGGGGCAGATACGCAGTATTTT. Amino acids: CASSLSGGGADTQYF. The full variable domain, its missing parts supplied by reference TRBV7-3 and TRBJ2-3, is GAGVSQTPSNKVTEKGKYVELRCDPISGHTALYWYRQSLGQGPEFLIYFQGTGAADDSGLPNDRFFAVRPEGSVSTLKIQRTERGDSAVYLCASSLSGGGADTQYFGPGTRLTVL.

This chain uses TRBV5-1 with TRBJ1-1, with 7 nucleotides matching TRBD1. The CDR3 has 13 residues. CDR1 is SGHRS and CDR2 is YFSETQ in the germline V gene. The trim removed 7 bases at V and 4 bases at J, leaving 7 bases unmatched. The CDR3 here is CASHRGAGTEAFF. The CDR3 DNA follows: TGCGCCAGCCACAGGGGAGCGGGCACTGAAGCTTTCTTT.